Presented here are 9 T cell receptor beta chains from one specimen sequenced in a study of OX40 agonist ivuxolimab in advanced cancers. Data came from immunoSEQ multiplex PCR; TCRdb stores just in-frame clones and leaves some out. Of about 73,000 clones detected, 80% to 90% appear once; the ten largest clones hold approximately 0.5%. The specimen comprised CD4+ or CD8+ T cells sorted from blood, sampled in a trial of the OX40 agonist ivuxolimab. The receptor source for this set is an adult with an advanced solid tumor such as melanoma, head and neck, liver or kidney cancer.

The chain uses TRBV2 and TRBJ2-7; no definite D call. This CDR3 region has 12 residues. Per germline, CDR1 SNHLY and CDR2 FYNNEI. With 8 bases removed from V and 2 bases from J, the gap between germline ends came to 10 bases. The CDR3 reads CASRVTTYEQYF. The CDR3 DNA sequence: TGTGCCAGCCGGGTAACTACCTACGAGCAGTACTTC.

A single count supports this clone. The chain combines TRBV6-5 with TRBJ1-1; unclear D gene. The CDR3 length is 15 residues. Per germline, CDR1 MNHEY and CDR2 SVGAGI. Between the trimmed V and J ends, which lost 4 bases and 6 bases, there was a span of 18 bases. The CDR3 spells CASSSVTGHTSEAFF. The CDR3 DNA sequence: TGTGCCAGCAGTTCCGTGACGGGTCATACCTCTGAAGCTTTCTTT.

This chain uses TRBV21-1 with TRBJ2-3; TRBD1 reflects the table's D call only, with no check against the DNA. TRBV21-1 is labeled a pseudogene. The CDR3 consists of 17 residues. The CDR3 DNA reads as TGTGCCAGCAGCTCACCACCCCGGGACAGGGGGCCAGATACGCAGTATTTT. Its protein is CASSSPPRDRGPDTQYF.

The J gene is TRBJ2-5, the V gene TRBV5-6; TRBD2 might be the D (7 bases). The CDR3 totals 16 residues. Germline CDR1 is SGHDT and CDR2 is YYEEEE. V lost 1 base to trimming and J lost 5 bases, with 18 bases between them. The CDR3 nucleotides are TGTGCCAGCAGCTTGCTGGGGGGGGCGTATGGGGAGACCCAGTACTTC. It specifies CASSLLGGAYGETQYF.

There are a few counts of this clone. This chain links TRBV19 with TRBJ2-5, with D uncertain. Germline V gene data show CDR1 as LNHDA and CDR2 as SQIVND (reference sequence). The CDR3 runs 13 residues. Trimming took 3 bases from V and 4 from J, leaving 9 bases between them. The DNA of the CDR3 is TGTGCCAGTAGTATCAAGGGTGGAGAGACCCAGTACTTC. Translation: CASSIKGGETQYF.

The chain couples TRBV29-1 to TRBJ2-3; unclear D gene. The CDR3 sequence is 14 residues long. V lost 7 bases and J 1 base, leaving 15 bases between the germline ends. Germline V lookup: CDR1 SQVTM, CDR2 ANQGSEA. In DNA, the CDR3 is TGCAGCGCCCAGCAATTATCTGGCACAGATACGCAGTATTTT. Translated, it gives CSAQQLSGTDTQYF.

This chain links TRBV29-1 with TRBJ2-2; 9 nucleotides agree with TRBD1. Germline V CDR1 and CDR2: SQVTM, ANQGSEA. This CDR3 has 12 residues. V lost 6 bases and J lost 8; bases outside the gene matches: 4. The CDR3 DNA is TGCAGCGTGGGACAGGGCCTTGGGGAGCTGTTTTTT. Translating it yields CSVGQGLGELFF.

V is TRBV5-1 and J is TRBJ2-6, with 10 bases identical to TRBD2. Trimming at V came to 6 bases and at J to 0 bases, leaving 15 bases not matched to a gene. Germline V CDR1 and CDR2: SGHRS, YFSETQ. This CDR3 contains 20 residues. For the CDR3, the DNA is TGCGCCAGCACCCCACTCGATCTAGCGGGAGTAATCTCTGGGGCCAACGTCCTGACTTTC. Protein product: CASTPLDLAGVISGANVLTF.

The rearrangement uses TRBV5-1 and TRBJ2-3; tentatively, D is TRBD2 (6 bases). The germline V gene encodes CDR1 SGHRS and CDR2 YFSETQ. The CDR3 has 16 amino acids. V lost 0 bases to trimming and J lost 7 bases, with 18 bases between them. The CDR3 nucleotides are TGCGCCAGCAGCTTGGCCCGGGCGGGGTCAAGAAATACGCAGTATTTT. As protein: CASSLARAGSRNTQYF.